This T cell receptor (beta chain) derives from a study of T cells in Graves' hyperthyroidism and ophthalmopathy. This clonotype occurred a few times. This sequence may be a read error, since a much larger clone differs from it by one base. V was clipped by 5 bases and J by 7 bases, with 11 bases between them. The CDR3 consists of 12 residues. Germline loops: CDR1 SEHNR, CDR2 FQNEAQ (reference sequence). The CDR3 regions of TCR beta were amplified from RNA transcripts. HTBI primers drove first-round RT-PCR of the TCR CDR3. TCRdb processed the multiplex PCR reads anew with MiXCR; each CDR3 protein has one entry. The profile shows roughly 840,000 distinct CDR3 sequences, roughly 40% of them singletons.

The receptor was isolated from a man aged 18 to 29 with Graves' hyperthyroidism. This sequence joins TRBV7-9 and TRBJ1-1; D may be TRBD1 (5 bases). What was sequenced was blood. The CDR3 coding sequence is TGTGCCAGCAGCCCCCGGGACGGTGAAGCTTTCTTT. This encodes CASSPRDGEAFF.